This T cell receptor beta chain was recovered during a study of cytomegalovirus exposure and HLA in healthy donors. Study findings and constraints: It was only CMV serostatus that was available as immune exposure information. Some public TCRs appeared in many individuals, while most sequences were rare. For most TCR beta V segments, an earlier analysis put the productive rate at about 87% or about 30% of the time.

This CDR3 has 17 residues. Germline V gene data show CDR1 as SGHAT and CDR2 as FQDESV (reference sequence). V was shortened by 4 bases and J by 1 base, with 18 bases between the two germline ends. Worth noting for this clone: What it binds is unknown.

Amplification used 60 Vbeta primers and 13 Jbeta primers. Libraries were prepared by immunoSEQ multiplex PCR; TCRdb keeps only in-frame clonotypes and omits some of them. Among 150,000 to 200,000 clones listed, roughly an eighth were seen once. V and J are TRBV11-1 and TRBJ2-3; TRBD2 is a possible D gene (7 bases). The sequence was obtained from a man aged 50 or older in good health and CMV-seropositive. Sequencing was done on a sample of PBMCs. CDR3 sequence (DNA): TGTGCCAGCAGCTACGGGGTGGGGGGGGCAGGCACAGATACGCAGTATTTT. Translation: CASSYGVGGAGTDTQYF. The full variable domain, completed using reference TRBV11-1 and TRBJ2-3, is EAEVAQSPRYKITEKSQAVAFWCDPISGHATLYWYRQILGQGPELLVQFQDESVVDDSQLPKDRFSAERLKGVDSTLKIQPAELGDSAMYLCASSYGVGGAGTDTQYFGPGTRLTVL.